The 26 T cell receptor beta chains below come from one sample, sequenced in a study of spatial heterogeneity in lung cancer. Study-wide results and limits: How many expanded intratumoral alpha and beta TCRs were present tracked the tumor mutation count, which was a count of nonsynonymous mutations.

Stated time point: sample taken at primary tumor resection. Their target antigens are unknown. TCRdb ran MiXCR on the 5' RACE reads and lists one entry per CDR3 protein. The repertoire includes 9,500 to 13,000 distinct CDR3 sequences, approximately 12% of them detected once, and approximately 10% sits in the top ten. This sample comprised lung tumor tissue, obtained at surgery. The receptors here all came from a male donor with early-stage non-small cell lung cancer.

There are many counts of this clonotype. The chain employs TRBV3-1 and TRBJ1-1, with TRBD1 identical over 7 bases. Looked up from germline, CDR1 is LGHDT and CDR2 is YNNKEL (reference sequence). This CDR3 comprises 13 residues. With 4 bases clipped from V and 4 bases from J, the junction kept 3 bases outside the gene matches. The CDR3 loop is CASSRRQGTEAFF. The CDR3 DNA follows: TGTGCCAGCAGCCGCCGACAGGGCACTGAAGCTTTCTTT.

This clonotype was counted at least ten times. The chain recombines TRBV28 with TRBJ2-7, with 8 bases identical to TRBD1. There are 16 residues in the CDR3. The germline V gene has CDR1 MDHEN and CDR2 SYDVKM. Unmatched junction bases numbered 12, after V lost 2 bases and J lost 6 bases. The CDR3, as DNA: TGTGCCAGCAGTTTACCCCTATCAGGGGGCCGTGGCGAGCAGTACTTC. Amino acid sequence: CASSLPLSGGRGEQYF. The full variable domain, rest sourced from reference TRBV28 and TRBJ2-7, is DVKVTQSSRYLVKRTGEKVFLECVQDMDHENMFWYRQDPGLGLRLIYFSYDVKMKEKGDIPEGYSVSREKKERFSLILESASTNQTSMYLCASSLPLSGGRGEQYFGPGTRLTVT.

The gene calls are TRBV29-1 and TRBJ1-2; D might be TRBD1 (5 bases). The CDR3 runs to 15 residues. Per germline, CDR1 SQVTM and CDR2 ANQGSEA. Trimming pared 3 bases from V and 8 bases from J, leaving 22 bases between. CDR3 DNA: TGCAGCGTTGAGGGGTCAGGGATTGAACGCTCCGGCTACACCTTC. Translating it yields CSVEGSGIERSGYTF.

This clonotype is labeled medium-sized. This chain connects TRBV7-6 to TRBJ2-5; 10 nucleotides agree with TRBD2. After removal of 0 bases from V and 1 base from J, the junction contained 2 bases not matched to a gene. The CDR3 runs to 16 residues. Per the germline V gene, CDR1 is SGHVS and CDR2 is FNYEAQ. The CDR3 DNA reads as TGTGCCAGCAGCTTAGCCTCTAGCGGGAGCCAAGAGACCCAGTACTTC. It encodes CASSLASSGSQETQYF.

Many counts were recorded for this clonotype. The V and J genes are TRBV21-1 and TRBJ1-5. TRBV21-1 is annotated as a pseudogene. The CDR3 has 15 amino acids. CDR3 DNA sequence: TGTGCCAGCAGCAAAGTGAAAGATAGCAATCAGCCCCAGCATTTT. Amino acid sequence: CASSKVKDSNQPQHF.

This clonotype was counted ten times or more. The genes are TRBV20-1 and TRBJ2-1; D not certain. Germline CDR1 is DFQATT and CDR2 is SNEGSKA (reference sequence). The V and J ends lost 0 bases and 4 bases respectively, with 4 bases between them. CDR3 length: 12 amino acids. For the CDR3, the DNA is TGCAGTGCTAGAGAGGGATACAATGAGCAGTTCTTC. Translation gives CSAREGYNEQFF.

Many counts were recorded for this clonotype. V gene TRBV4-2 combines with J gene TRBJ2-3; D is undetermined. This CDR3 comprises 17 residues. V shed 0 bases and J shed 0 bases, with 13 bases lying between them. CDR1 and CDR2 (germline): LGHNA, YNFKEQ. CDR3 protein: CASSQDSASASTDTQYF. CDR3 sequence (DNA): TGTGCCAGCAGCCAAGACTCAGCCAGCGCTAGCACAGATACGCAGTATTTT.

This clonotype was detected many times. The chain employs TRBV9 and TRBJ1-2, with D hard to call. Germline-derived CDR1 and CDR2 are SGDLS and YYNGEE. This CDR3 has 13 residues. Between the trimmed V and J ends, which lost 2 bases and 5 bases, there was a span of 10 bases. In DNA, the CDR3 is TGTGCCAGCAGCGTCGATTCTTCTTATGGCTACACCTTC. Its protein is CASSVDSSYGYTF.

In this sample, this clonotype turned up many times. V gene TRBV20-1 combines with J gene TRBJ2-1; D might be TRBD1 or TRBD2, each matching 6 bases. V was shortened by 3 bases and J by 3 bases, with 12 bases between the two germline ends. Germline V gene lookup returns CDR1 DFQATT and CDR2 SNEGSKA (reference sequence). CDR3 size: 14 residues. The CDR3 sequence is CSASGGGIYNEQFF. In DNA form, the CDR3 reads TGCAGTGCTAGTGGAGGGGGTATCTACAATGAGCAGTTCTTC.

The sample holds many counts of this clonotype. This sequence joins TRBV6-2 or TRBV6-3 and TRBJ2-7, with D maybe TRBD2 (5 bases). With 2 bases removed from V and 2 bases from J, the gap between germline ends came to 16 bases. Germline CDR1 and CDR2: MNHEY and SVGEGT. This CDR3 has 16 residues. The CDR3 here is CASSYESGGSTYEQYF. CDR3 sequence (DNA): TGTGCCAGCAGTTACGAGTCAGGTGGGAGTACCTACGAGCAGTACTTC.

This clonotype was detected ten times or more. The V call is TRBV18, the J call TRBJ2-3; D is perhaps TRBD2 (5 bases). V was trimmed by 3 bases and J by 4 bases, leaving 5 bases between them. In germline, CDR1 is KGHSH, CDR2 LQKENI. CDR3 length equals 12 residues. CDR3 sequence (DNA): TGTGCCAGCTCACCGAGGGCAGATACGCAGTATTTT. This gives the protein CASSPRADTQYF.

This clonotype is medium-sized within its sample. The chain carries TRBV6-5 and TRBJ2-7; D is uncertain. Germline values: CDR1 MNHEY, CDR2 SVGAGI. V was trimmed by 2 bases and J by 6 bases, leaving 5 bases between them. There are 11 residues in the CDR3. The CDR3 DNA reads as TGTGCCAGCAGTTACCTGGGCGAGCAGTACTTC. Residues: CASSYLGEQYF.

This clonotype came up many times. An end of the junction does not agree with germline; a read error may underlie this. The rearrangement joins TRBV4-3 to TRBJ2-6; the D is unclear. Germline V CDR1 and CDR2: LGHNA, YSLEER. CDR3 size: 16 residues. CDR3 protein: CASRQDVSSGANVLTF. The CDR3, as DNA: TGCGCCAGCAGGCAAGATGTCAGTTCTGGGGCCAACGTCCTGACTTTC.

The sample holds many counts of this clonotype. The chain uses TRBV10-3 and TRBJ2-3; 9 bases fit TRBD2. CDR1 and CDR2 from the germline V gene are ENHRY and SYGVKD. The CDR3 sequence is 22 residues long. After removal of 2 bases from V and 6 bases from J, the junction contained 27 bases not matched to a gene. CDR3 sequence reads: CAISERLFSAGVAGAQRDTQYF. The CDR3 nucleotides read TGTGCCATCAGTGAGAGACTGTTCTCGGCAGGAGTAGCGGGGGCTCAACGGGATACGCAGTATTTT.

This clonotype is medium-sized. The CDR3 DNA reads TGTGCCAGCAGCTTAGGACAGTATAGCAATCAGCCCCAGCATTTT. This gives the protein CASSLGQYSNQPQHF. J is TRBJ1-5 and V is TRBV7-9, with D possibly matching TRBD1 (5 bases). Germline CDR1 reads SEHNR; CDR2 reads FQNEAQ (reference sequence). The CDR3 consists of 15 residues. Trimming took off 1 base at V and 0 bases at J, with 7 bases between the two ends.

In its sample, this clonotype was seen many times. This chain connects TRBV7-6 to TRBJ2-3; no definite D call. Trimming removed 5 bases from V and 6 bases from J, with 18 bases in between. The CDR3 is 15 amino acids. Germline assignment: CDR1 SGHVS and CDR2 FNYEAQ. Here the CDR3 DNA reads TGTGCCAGCAGCCCGAGATACTCCACCACTGATACGCAGTATTTT. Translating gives CASSPRYSTTDTQYF.

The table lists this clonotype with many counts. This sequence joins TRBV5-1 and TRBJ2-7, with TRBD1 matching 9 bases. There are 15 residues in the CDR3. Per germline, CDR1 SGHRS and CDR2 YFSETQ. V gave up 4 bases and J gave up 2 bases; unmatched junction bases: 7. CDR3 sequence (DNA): TGCGCCAGCAGCCCTGACCGGACAGGGGCCTACGAGCAGTACTTC. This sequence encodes CASSPDRTGAYEQYF.

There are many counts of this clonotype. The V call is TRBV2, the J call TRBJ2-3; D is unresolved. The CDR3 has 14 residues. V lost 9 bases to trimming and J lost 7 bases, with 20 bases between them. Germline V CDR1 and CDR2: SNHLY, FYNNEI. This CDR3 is CASKITALMNTQYF. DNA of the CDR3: TGTGCCAGTAAGATCACAGCCCTCATGAATACGCAGTATTTT.

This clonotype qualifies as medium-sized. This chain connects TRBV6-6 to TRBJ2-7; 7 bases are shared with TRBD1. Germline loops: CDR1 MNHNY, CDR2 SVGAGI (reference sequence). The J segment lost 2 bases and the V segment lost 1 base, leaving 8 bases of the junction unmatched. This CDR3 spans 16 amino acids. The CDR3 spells CASSYFLRTGTYEQYF. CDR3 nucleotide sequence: TGTGCCAGCAGTTACTTCCTAAGGACAGGAACCTACGAGCAGTACTTC.

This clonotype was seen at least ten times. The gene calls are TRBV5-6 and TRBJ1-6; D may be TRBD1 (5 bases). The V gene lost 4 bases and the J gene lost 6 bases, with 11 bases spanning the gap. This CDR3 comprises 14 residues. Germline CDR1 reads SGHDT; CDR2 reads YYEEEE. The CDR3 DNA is TGTGCCAGCAGCATTGGGGGGAGTAATTCACCCCTCCACTTT. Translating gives CASSIGGSNSPLHF.

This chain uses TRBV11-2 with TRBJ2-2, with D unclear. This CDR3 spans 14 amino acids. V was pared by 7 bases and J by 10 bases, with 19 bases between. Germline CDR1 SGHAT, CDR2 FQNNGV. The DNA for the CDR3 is TGTGCCAGCACCAAAATCGGGTCACACGAGGAGCTGTTTTTT. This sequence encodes CASTKIGSHEELFF.

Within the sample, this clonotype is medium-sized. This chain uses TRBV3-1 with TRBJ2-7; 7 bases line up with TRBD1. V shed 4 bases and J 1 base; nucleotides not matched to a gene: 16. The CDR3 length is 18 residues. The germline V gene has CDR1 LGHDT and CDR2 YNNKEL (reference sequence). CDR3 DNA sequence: TGTGCCAGCAGCCCCCCCGTCGCGGCCGGGACAGTGTCCTACGAGCAGTACTTC. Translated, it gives CASSPPVAAGTVSYEQYF.

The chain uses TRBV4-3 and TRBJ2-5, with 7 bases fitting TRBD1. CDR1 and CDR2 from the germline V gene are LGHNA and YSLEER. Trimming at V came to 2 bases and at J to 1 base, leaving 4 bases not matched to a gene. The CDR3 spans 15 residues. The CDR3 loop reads CASSQLDRAQETQYF. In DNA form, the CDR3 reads TGCGCCAGCAGCCAACTTGACAGGGCCCAAGAGACCCAGTACTTC.

The CDR3 region is CASSPRPGTDTQYF. CDR3 sequence (DNA): TGTGCCAGCAGCCCCCGGCCGGGTACAGATACGCAGTATTTT. The rearrangement links TRBV7-2 to TRBJ2-3; no definite D call. Trimming stripped 5 bases from V and 3 bases from J, with 12 bases between. Germline V gene data show CDR1 as SGHTA and CDR2 as FQGNSA. This CDR3 comprises 14 residues.

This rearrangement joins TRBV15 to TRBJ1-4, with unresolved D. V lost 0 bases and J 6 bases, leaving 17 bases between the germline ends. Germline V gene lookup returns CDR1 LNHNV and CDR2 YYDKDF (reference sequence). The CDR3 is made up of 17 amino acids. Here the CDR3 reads CATSRDHRVVQYEKLFF. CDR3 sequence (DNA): TGTGCCACCAGCAGAGATCATAGGGTTGTGCAGTATGAAAAACTGTTTTTT.

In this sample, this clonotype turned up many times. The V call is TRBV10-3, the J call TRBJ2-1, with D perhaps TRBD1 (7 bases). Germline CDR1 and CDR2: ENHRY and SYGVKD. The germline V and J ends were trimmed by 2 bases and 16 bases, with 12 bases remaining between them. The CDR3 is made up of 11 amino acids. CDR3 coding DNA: TGTGCCATCAGTGAGGGGGGGACAGCCTTCTTC. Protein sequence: CAISEGGTAFF.